These T cell receptor beta chains were read from a single sample in a study of blood T cells in healthy people across ages. TCRdb re-called the 5' RACE reads through MiXCR, storing one row per CDR3 protein. The sample shows around 1,000,000 distinct CDR3 sequences, under 30% of them seen only once. The same sample was also used in a study of T cells of mothers and their children.

The specimen was blood. Receptor source: a girl aged 2-15 years in good health. CDR3s include the opening cysteine and the closing phenylalanine or tryptophan. The D gene is left open where the match is weak. Size is stated for part of the rows, as once, few or many counts, or as a class when the clone is expanded.

size	V	length	J	D	CDR3	DNA
.	TRBV9	14	TRBJ2-1	TRBD2	CASSVDSGSNEQFF	TGTGCCAGCAGCGTAGATAGCGGGAGTAATGAGCAGTTCTTC
.	TRBV7-8	13	TRBJ1-5	.	CASVGDSNQPQHF	TGTGCCAGCGTCGGTGATAGCAATCAGCCCCAGCATTTT
few	TRBV7-8	14	TRBJ1-5	.	CASSARYLDQPQHF	TGTGCCAGCAGCGCCCGTTATCTTGATCAGCCCCAGCATTTT
.	TRBV7-2	11	TRBJ2-1	.	CASSRFDKQFF	TGTGCCAGCAGCCGGTTCGACAAGCAGTTCTTC
.	TRBV29-1	13	TRBJ1-1	.	CSVATRADTEAFF	TGCAGCGTTGCAACTCGGGCCGACACTGAAGCTTTCTTT
.	TRBV27	13	TRBJ1-1	.	CASSFRLDTEAFF	TGTGCCAGCAGTTTCAGGCTGGACACTGAAGCTTTCTTT
few	TRBV5-6	15	TRBJ2-2	TRBD1	CASSPRTGSTGELFF	TGTGCCAGCAGCCCGAGGACAGGGAGCACCGGGGAGCTGTTTTTT
few	TRBV28	16	TRBJ2-5	TRBD2	CASSSLAGVCRETQYF	TGTGCCAGCAGTTCCCTAGCGGGAGTCTGCCGGGAGACCCAGTACTTC
.	TRBV7-9	13	TRBJ2-2	.	CASSFVFTGELFF	TGTGCCAGCAGCTTTGTATTCACCGGGGAGCTGTTTTTT
.	TRBV29-1	13	TRBJ2-7	.	CSVVTGLDYEQYF	TGCAGCGTTGTTACGGGATTGGACTACGAGCAGTACTTC
few	TRBV3-1	16	TRBJ1-2	.	CASSHRPSQGGYGYTF	TGTGCCAGCAGCCACCGACCCTCGCAGGGCGGCTATGGCTACACCTTC
.	TRBV27	18	TRBJ2-7	.	CASSFSPLGQGIVYEQYF	TGTGCCAGCAGTTTTTCCCCGCTGGGGCAGGGAATAGTGTACGAGCAGTACTTC
few	TRBV14	16	TRBJ2-4	.	CASSPRASEAKNIQYF	TGTGCCAGCAGCCCCCGGGCTAGCGAAGCCAAAAACATTCAGTACTTC
once	TRBV29-1	14	TRBJ2-5	TRBD1	CSVSGTGRGETQYF	TGCAGCGTCTCTGGGACAGGGCGAGGGGAGACCCAGTACTTC
.	TRBV24-1	15	TRBJ2-7	.	CATSGSPGLSYEQYF	TGTGCCACCAGTGGCTCACCGGGACTTTCCTACGAGCAGTACTTC
few	TRBV3-1	12	TRBJ2-7	.	CASSQKPYEQYF	TGTGCCAGCAGCCAAAAGCCCTACGAGCAGTACTTC
many	TRBV4-1	13	TRBJ2-7	.	CASSQAPSYEQYF	TGTGCCAGCAGCCAAGCCCCCTCCTACGAGCAGTACTTC
.	TRBV19	15	TRBJ2-1	.	CASSMSVNRYNEQSF	TGTGCCAGTAGTATGTCTGTTAACAGGTACAATGAGCAGTCCTTC
once	TRBV27	15	TRBJ2-5	.	CASSLVDSLQETQYF	TGTGCCAGCAGTTTGGTAGACTCGCTTCAAGAGACCCAGTACTTC
few	TRBV7-9	15	TRBJ1-4	TRBD1	CASSFRQGLDEKLFF	TGTGCCAGCAGCTTTCGACAGGGCTTGGATGAAAAACTGTTTTTT
.	TRBV5-1	14	TRBJ2-5	.	CASSLARTQETQYF	TGCGCCAGCAGCTTGGCGCGGACCCAAGAGACCCAGTACTTC
few	TRBV7-9	13	TRBJ2-1	.	CASSLSIGNEQFF	TGTGCCAGCAGCTTGTCCATTGGCAATGAGCAGTTCTTC
.	TRBV10-3	17	TRBJ2-3	.	CTISLSARDHSTDTQYF	TGTACCATCAGTCTTTCGGCCCGGGATCATAGCACAGATACGCAGTATTTT
.	TRBV29-1	14	TRBJ2-1	TRBD1	CSVEDRGEGNEQFF	TGCAGCGTAGAGGACAGGGGGGAAGGGAATGAGCAGTTCTTC
.	TRBV4-3	13	TRBJ2-1	.	CASSQAPEREQFF	TGCGCCAGCAGCCAAGCCCCGGAGCGGGAGCAGTTCTTC
once	TRBV9	17	TRBJ2-2	TRBD2	CASSVQREAGWTGELFF	TGTGCCAGCAGCGTCCAGCGGGAGGCTGGTTGGACCGGGGAGCTGTTTTTT
many	TRBV4-3	14	TRBJ2-2	.	CASSQDFRGGELFF	TGCGCCAGCAGCCAAGATTTTCGGGGGGGGGAGCTGTTTTTT
few	TRBV20-1	14	TRBJ2-1	TRBD2	CSARDRLADNEQFF	TGCAGTGCTAGAGATCGGCTAGCGGACAATGAGCAGTTCTTC
few	TRBV3-1	12	TRBJ2-1	.	CASVSKVDEQFF	TGTGCCAGCGTAAGTAAGGTGGATGAGCAGTTCTTC
.	TRBV2	11	TRBJ1-1	.	CASSPQAQAFF	TGTGCCAGCAGTCCGCAGGCGCAAGCTTTCTTT
.	TRBV20-1	12	TRBJ2-1	.	CSATGTLDEQFF	TGCAGTGCCACTGGTACGCTGGATGAGCAGTTCTTC
few	TRBV10-3	14	TRBJ2-3	TRBD1	CAIGGTGNTDTQYF	TGTGCCATCGGAGGGACAGGGAACACAGATACGCAGTATTTT
.	TRBV4-3	14	TRBJ1-2	.	CASSQAQGRYGHTF	TGCGCCAGCAGCCAAGCCCAGGGGAGGTATGGCCACACCTTC
few	TRBV6-5	14	TRBJ2-7	.	CASSYGPGGDEQYF	TGTGCCAGCAGTTACGGACCGGGGGGCGACGAGCAGTACTTC
.	TRBV7-2	17	TRBJ2-7	TRBD2	CAIGWGLAGSGEYEQYF	TGTGCCATAGGTTGGGGACTAGCGGGATCTGGGGAGTACGAGCAGTACTTC
.	TRBV29-1	12	TRBJ1-2	TRBD1	CSVGAGGDGYTF	TGCAGCGTTGGGGCAGGGGGAGATGGCTACACCTTC
.	TRBV11-1	16	TRBJ2-3	TRBD2	CASSLRSGSSTDTQYF	TGTGCCAGCAGCTTACGAAGCGGGAGTAGCACAGATACGCAGTATTTT
few	TRBV6-4	13	TRBJ2-5	.	CARRGDYQETQYF	TGTGCCAGAAGGGGGGACTACCAAGAGACCCAGTACTTC
.	TRBV7-3	12	TRBJ2-2	.	CAIGRDTGELFF	TGTGCCATAGGCAGGGACACCGGGGAGCTGTTTTTT
.	TRBV7-9	16	TRBJ1-1	.	CASSSLSLGRNTEAFF	TGTGCCAGCAGCTCCCTATCTCTGGGAAGAAACACTGAAGCTTTCTTT
.	TRBV13	16	TRBJ2-5	TRBD2	CASSLPRAGYQETQYF	TGTGCCAGCAGCTTGCCTCGAGCGGGGTACCAAGAGACCCAGTACTTC
.	TRBV27	16	TRBJ2-3	TRBD2	CASMGSSSGNTDTQYF	TGTGCCAGCATGGGGTCGAGTAGCGGGAACACAGATACGCAGTATTTT
.	TRBV12-3/TRBV12-4	15	TRBJ2-7	.	CASSTYRDTDYEQYF	TGTGCCAGCAGTACCTACCGGGACACCGACTACGAGCAGTACTTC
few	TRBV7-2	14	TRBJ2-1	TRBD2	CASSTSGTYNEQFF	TGTGCCAGCAGCACTAGCGGGACTTACAATGAGCAGTTCTTC
.	TRBV29-1	15	TRBJ2-3	TRBD2	CSVELTGLATDTQYF	TGCAGCGTTGAACTTACGGGACTAGCGACAGATACGCAGTATTTT
few	TRBV7-9	14	TRBJ2-7	.	CASSLGLWPYEQYF	TGTGCCAGCAGCTTAGGGCTGTGGCCCTACGAGCAGTACTTC
.	TRBV3-1	12	TRBJ1-2	.	CASSSVPSGYTF	TGTGCCAGCAGTTCTGTCCCTTCTGGCTACACCTTC
few	TRBV27	14	TRBJ2-7	.	CASSLPGEGYEQYF	TGTGCCAGCAGTTTACCGGGAGAGGGATACGAGCAGTACTTC
few	TRBV4-1	14	TRBJ2-7	.	CASSQEFLAIEQYF	TGCGCCAGCAGCCAAGAATTCCTAGCGATCGAGCAGTACTTC
few	TRBV6-2/TRBV6-3	16	TRBJ2-3	.	CASSYSNRWDVNTQYF	TGTGCCAGCAGTTACTCGAATCGATGGGACGTGAATACGCAGTATTTT
.	TRBV4-1	19	TRBJ2-4	TRBD2	CASSQASLAGWNPKNIQYF	TGCGCCAGCAGCCAAGCATCACTAGCGGGATGGAACCCTAAAAACATTCAGTACTTC
few	TRBV20-1	17	TRBJ2-5	TRBD1	CSATRTGGVLRSPGQYF	TGCAGTGCTACCAGAACAGGGGGCGTCCTTCGTTCGCCTGGCCAGTACTTC
.	TRBV12-3/TRBV12-4	15	TRBJ1-1	.	CASRRHQGKNTEAFF	TGTGCCAGCAGACGCCACCAGGGAAAGAACACTGAAGCTTTCTTT
few	TRBV5-1	15	TRBJ1-2	TRBD1	CASSSETGGLDGYTF	TGCGCCAGCAGCTCTGAGACAGGGGGACTAGATGGCTACACCTTC
.	TRBV28	13	TRBJ2-7	.	CASESAASYEQYF	TGTGCCAGCGAATCGGCAGCTTCCTACGAGCAGTACTTC
.	TRBV6-5	17	TRBJ2-1	TRBD2	CASSYGSGTSGYNEQFF	TGTGCCAGCAGTTACGGGTCCGGGACTAGCGGTTACAATGAGCAGTTCTTC
.	TRBV13	14	TRBJ2-5	.	CASSFHAEQETQYF	TGTGCCAGCAGCTTTCACGCAGAACAAGAGACCCAGTACTTC
few	TRBV29-1	16	TRBJ2-1	TRBD2	CSVASWTSGRANEQFF	TGCAGCGTTGCTTCTTGGACTAGCGGGAGGGCCAATGAGCAGTTCTTC
.	TRBV7-3	14	TRBJ1-1	.	CASRPGDLNTEAFF	TGTGCCAGCAGACCCGGAGACTTGAACACTGAAGCTTTCTTT